This T cell receptor (beta chain) was found in a study of T cell responses to AZD1222 COVID-19 vaccine. Findings and caveats of the study: Repertoire sampling was restricted to post-peak T cell response timepoints. Females outnumbered males among donors, who were mostly white British; clonal diversity was possibly underestimated. Following two doses of AZD1222, Spike-specific TCR breadth and depth rose. Variant regions that are unmutated are reportedly the target of nearly half of spike-specific TCRs.

The CDR3 length is 13 residues. V shed 2 bases and J shed 6 bases, with 10 bases lying between them. The method was immunoSEQ multiplex PCR; TCRdb's version includes in-frame clones alone and lacks a portion of them. The sample contains about 83,000 clones, more than 75% of which appear only once. This clone was observed a single time. What it recognizes is unknown. This sequence originates from an adult in good health. Sequenced material: peripheral blood, taken on day 0 of MenACWY control vaccination. The V and J genes are TRBV12-3 or TRBV12-4 and TRBJ1-2, with a possible D match to TRBD1 (5 bases). CDR3 DNA: TGTGCCAGCAGTTTAAATCCGGGGGATGGCTACACCTTC. Residues: CASSLNPGDGYTF.